The clone carrying this TCR beta chain was detected only a few times. After removal of 6 bases from V and 0 bases from J, the junction contained 3 bases not matched to a gene. The CDR3 has 15 amino acids. TCRdb recomputed calls from the RT-PCR reads with MiXCR, one row per CDR3 protein. The repertoire includes about 620,000 distinct CDR3 sequences, roughly 12% of them detected once, and 11% sits in the top ten. The sample is drawn from a study of response to subunit inactivated influenza vaccine. These data also formed part of another study, on T cells expressing NK-cell markers. According to that study: A 5'RACE template switching approach incorporating UMIs was used to make TCR beta cDNA. Seven HCMV-seropositive donors and one seronegative donor made up the eight sequenced donors. In a group of five to seven donors, dominant NKG2C+ clonotypes represented about 1.0-7.5% of CD8+ T cells. Where a few donors were concerned, these clonotypes also led the CD3+CD56-NKG2C+ fraction.

The TCR was taken from a man in his fifties or sixties who received an inactivated influenza vaccine. The chain joins TRBV12-3 or TRBV12-4 to TRBJ1-3; 9 nucleotides match TRBD1. The sample consisted of PBMCs from blood, taken on the day of vaccination. CDR3 protein: CASRDRGSSGNTIYF. The CDR3 region has the DNA TGTGCCAGCAGGGACAGGGGTAGCTCTGGAAACACCATATATTTT.